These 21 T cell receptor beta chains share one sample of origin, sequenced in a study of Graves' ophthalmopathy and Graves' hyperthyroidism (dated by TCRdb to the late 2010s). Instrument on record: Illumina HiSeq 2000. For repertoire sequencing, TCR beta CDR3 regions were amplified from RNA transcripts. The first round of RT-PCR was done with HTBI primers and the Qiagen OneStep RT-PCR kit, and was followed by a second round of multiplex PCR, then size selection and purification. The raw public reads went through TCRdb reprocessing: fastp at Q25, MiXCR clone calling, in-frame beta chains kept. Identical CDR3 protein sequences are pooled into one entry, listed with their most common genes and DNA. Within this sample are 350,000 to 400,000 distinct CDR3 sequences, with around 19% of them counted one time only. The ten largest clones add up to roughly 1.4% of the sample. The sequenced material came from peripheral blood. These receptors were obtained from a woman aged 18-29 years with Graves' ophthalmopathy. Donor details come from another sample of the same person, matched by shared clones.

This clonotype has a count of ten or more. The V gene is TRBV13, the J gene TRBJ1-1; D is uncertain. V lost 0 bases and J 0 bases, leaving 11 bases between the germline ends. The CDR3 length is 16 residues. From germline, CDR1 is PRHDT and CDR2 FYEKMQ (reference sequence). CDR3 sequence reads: CASSLGEGRMNTEAFF. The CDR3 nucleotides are TGTGCCAGCAGCTTAGGCGAGGGAAGGATGAACACTGAAGCTTTCTTT.

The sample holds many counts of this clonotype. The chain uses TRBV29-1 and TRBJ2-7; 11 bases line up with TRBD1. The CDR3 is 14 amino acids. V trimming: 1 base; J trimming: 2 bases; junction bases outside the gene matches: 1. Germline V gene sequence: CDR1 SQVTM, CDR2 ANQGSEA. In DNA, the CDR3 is TGCAGCGTTGAAGGGGGACAGGGGGCCTACGAGCAGTACTTC. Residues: CSVEGGQGAYEQYF.

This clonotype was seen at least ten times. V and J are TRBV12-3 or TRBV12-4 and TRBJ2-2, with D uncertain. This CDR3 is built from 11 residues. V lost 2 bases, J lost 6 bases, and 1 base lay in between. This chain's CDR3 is CASSLPGELFF. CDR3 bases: TGTGCCAGCAGTTTACCCGGGGAGCTGTTTTTT.

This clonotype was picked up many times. The CDR3 loop is CASSPTPGQGISNYGYTF. The CDR3, as DNA: TGTGCCAGCAGCCCCACCCCGGGACAGGGGATCAGTAACTATGGCTACACCTTC. The chain has TRBV9 and TRBJ1-2, with TRBD1 matching 10 bases. Germline trimming cut 4 bases from V and 1 base from J; bases unmatched to any gene: 13. CDR1 is SGDLS, CDR2 YYNGEE, per germline. CDR3 size: 18 residues. The whole variable domain, filled in from reference TRBV9 and TRBJ1-2, reads DSGVTQTPKHLITATGQRVTLRCSPRSGDLSVYWYQQSLDQGLQFLIQYYNGEERAKGNILERFSAQQFPDLHSELNLSSLELGDSALYFCASSPTPGQGISNYGYTFGSGTRLTVV.

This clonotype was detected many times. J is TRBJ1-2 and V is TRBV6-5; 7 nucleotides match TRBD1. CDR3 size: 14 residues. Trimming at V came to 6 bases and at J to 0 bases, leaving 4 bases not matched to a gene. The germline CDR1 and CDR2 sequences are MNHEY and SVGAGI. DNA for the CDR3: TGTGCCAGCAGCGCGGGACAGACTAACTATGGCTACACCTTC. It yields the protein CASSAGQTNYGYTF.

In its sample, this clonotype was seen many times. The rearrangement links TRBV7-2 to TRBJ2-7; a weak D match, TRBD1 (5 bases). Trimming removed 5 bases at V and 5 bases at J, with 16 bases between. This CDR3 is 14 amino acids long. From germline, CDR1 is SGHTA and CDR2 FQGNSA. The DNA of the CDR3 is TGTGCCAGCAGCCAAGAAGGGGCGTTAGACGAGCAGTACTTC. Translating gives CASSQEGALDEQYF.

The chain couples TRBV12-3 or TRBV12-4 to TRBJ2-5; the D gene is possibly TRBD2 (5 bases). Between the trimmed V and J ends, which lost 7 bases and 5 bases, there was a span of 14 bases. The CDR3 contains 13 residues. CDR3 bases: TGTGCCAGCAAGTTGCCGGGAATGGAGACCCAGTACTTC. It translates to CASKLPGMETQYF.

CDR3 residues: CASSPRGNMNTEAFF. CDR3 nucleotides: TGTGCCAGCAGTCCCAGGGGAAACATGAACACTGAAGCTTTCTTT. The genes are TRBV6-1 and TRBJ1-1, with D perhaps matching TRBD1 (6 bases). Trimming removed 5 bases from V and 0 bases from J, with 13 bases in between. The CDR3 spans 15 residues. The germline V gene has CDR1 MNHNS and CDR2 SASEGT.

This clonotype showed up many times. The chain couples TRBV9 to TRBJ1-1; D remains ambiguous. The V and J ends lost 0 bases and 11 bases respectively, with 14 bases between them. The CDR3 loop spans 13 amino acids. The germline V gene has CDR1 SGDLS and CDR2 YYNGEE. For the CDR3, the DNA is TGTGCCAGCAGCGTAGACCACCTCGGGGTGGCTTTCTTT. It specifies CASSVDHLGVAFF.

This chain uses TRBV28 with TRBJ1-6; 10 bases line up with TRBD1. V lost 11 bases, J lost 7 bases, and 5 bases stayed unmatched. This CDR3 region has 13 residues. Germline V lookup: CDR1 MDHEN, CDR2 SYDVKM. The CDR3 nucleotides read TGTGCCGGGGGGACAGGGGAAAATTCACCCCTCCACTTT. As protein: CAGGTGENSPLHF.

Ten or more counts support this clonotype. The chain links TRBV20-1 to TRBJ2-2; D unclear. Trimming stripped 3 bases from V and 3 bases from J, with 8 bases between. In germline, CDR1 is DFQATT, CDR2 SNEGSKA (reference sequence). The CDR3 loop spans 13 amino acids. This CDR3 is CSARKSDTGELFF. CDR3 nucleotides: TGCAGTGCTAGGAAAAGCGACACCGGGGAGCTGTTTTTT.

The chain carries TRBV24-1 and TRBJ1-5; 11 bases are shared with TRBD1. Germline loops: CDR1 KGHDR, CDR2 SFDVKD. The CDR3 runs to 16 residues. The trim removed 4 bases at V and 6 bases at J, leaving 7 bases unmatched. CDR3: CATSEAGTGGSQPQHF. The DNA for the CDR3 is TGTGCCACCAGTGAGGCCGGGACAGGGGGTAGTCAGCCCCAGCATTTT.

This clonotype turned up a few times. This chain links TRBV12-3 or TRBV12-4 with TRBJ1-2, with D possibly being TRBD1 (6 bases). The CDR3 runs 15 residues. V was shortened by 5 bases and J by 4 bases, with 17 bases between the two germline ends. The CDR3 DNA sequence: TGTGCCAGCAGTGCTTCATTTGACAGGCTCTATGGCTACACCTTC. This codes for CASSASFDRLYGYTF.

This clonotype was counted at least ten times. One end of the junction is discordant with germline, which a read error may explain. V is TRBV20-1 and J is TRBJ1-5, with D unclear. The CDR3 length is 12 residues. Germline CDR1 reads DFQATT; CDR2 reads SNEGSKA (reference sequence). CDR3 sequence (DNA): TGCAGTGCTCTAGGTGGAAATCAGCTCCAGCATTTT. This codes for CSALGGNQLQHF.

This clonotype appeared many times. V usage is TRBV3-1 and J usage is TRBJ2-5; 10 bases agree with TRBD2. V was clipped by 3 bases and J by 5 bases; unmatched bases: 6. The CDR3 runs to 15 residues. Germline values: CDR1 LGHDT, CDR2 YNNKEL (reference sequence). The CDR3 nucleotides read TGTGCCAGCAGCCACCTTAGCGGGAGGAGGGAGACCCAGTACTTC. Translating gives CASSHLSGRRETQYF.

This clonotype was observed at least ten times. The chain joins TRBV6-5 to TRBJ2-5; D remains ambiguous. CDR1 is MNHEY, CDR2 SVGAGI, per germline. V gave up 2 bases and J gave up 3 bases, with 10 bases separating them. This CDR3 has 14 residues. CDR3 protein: CASSYPATKETQYF. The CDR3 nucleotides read TGTGCCAGCAGTTACCCCGCAACCAAAGAGACCCAGTACTTC.

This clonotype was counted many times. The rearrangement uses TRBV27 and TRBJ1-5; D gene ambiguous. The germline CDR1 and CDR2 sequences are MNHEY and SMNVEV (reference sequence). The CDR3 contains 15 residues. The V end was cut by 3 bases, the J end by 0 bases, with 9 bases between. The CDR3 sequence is CASSFRGYSNQPQHF. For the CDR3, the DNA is TGTGCCAGCAGTTTCAGAGGGTATAGCAATCAGCCCCAGCATTTT.

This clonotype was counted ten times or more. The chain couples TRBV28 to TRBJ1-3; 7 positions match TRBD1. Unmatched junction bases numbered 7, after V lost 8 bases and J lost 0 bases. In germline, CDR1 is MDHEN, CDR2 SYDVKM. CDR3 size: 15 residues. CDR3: CASGVYRGSGNTIYF. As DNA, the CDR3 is TGTGCCAGCGGGGTATACAGGGGCTCTGGAAACACCATATATTTT.

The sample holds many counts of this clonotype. Here the CDR3 reads CASSLASQGYTIYF. The CDR3 DNA is TGTGCCAGCAGCTTAGCGTCGCAGGGGTACACCATATATTTT. J is TRBJ1-3 and V is TRBV7-2; D is perhaps TRBD1 (6 bases). Germline V gives CDR1 SGHTA, CDR2 FQGNSA. The CDR3 consists of 14 residues. The V gene lost 0 bases and the J gene lost 8 bases, with 11 bases spanning the gap.

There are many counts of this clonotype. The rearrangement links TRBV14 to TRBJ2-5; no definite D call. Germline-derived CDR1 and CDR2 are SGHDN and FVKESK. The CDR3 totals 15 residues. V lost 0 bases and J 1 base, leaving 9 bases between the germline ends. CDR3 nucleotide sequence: TGTGCCAGCAGCCAAGATGGCCAGAGCCAAGAGACCCAGTACTTC. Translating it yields CASSQDGQSQETQYF. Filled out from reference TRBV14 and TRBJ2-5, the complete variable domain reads EAGVTQFPSHSVIEKGQTVTLRCDPISGHDNLYWYRRVMGKEIKFLLHFVKESKQDESGMPNNRFLAERTGGTYSTLKVQPAELEDSGVYFCASSQDGQSQETQYFGPGTRLLVL.

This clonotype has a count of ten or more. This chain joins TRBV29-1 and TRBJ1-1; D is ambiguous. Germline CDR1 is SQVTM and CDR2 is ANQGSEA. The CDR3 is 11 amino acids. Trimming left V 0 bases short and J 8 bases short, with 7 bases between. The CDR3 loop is CSVEEDREAFF. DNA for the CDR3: TGCAGCGTTGAAGAGGACCGGGAAGCTTTCTTT.